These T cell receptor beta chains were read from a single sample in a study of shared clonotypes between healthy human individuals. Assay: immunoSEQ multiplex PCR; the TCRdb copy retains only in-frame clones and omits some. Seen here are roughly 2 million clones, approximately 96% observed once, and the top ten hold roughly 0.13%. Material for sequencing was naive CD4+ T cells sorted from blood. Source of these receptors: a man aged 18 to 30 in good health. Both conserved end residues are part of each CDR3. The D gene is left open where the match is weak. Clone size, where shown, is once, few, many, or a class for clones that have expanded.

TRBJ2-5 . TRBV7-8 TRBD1 TGTGCCAGCAGCTTAGGGGACAGGGCAGAGACCCAGTACTTC CASSLGDRAETQYF
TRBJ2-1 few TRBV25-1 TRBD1 TGTGCCAGCAGTGAATACGGACAGGGTCTCAATGAGCAGTTCTTC CASSEYGQGLNEQFF
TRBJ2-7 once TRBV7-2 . TGTGCCAGCAGCTTAGGCGGGCGCCTGTACGAGCAGTACTTC CASSLGGRLYEQYF
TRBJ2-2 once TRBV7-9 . TGTGCCAGCAGCCCTGACAGCAGGAACACCGGGGAGCTGTTTTTT CASSPDSRNTGELFF
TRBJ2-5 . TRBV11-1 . TGTGCCAGCAGCCCAGGGGAGACCCAGTACTTC CASSPGETQYF
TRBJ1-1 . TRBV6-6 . TGTGCCAGCAGTTCAACTTGGGACCGAAAAGCTTTCTTT CASSSTWDRKAFF
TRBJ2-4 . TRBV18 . TGTGCCAGCTCACCTCCCGGGACCCCTAGGGACATTCAGTACTTC CASSPPGTPRDIQYF
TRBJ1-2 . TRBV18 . TGTGCCAGCTCACCCGATCTTCGACAGACTAACTATGGCTACACCTTC CASSPDLRQTNYGYTF
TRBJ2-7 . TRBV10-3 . TGTGCCACCGGGACCGGCCCAGAATACGAGCAGTACTTC CATGTGPEYEQYF
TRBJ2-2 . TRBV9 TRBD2 TGTGCCAGCAGCGTATCTAGCGGGAGGGTCACCGGGGAGCTGTTTTTT CASSVSSGRVTGELFF
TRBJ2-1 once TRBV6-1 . TGTGCCAGCAGTGAAGCCTCTCGGTTTGGCAGGGGGCTAACGGGAGGCTACAATGAGCAGTTCTTC CASSEASRFGRGLTGGYNEQFF
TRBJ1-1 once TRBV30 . TGTGCCTGGAGCGATACAGGGGAAGCTTTCTTT CAWSDTGEAFF
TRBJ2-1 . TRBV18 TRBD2 TGTGCCAGCGGGAGACTAGCCAACGCCGTGGGGGAGCAGTTCTTC CASGRLANAVGEQFF